The 21 T cell receptor beta chains below were found in one sample sequenced in a study of T cells in Graves' hyperthyroidism and ophthalmopathy. From RNA transcripts, TCR beta CDR3 regions were amplified. The HTBI primer set drove a first-round RT-PCR of the TCR CDR3. Each CDR3 protein gets one entry after TCRdb re-called the multiplex PCR reads with MiXCR. In the table there are a few hundred thousand distinct CDR3 sequences, 40% to 55% of which are singletons. Sample: peripheral blood or thyroid tissue (not recorded which). Every receptor here comes from a woman aged 18-29 years with Graves' hyperthyroidism.

This chain connects TRBV20-1 to TRBJ1-4; 9 positions match TRBD1. Germline V lookup: CDR1 DFQATT, CDR2 SNEGSKA (reference sequence). Unmatched junction bases numbered 3, after V lost 0 bases and J lost 4 bases. The length of the CDR3 is 15 residues. The CDR3 DNA follows: TGCAGTGCTAGAGAACCGGGACAGGGTAATGAAAAACTGTTTTTT. It yields the protein CSAREPGQGNEKLFF.

The sample holds many counts of this clonotype. The rearrangement links TRBV15 to TRBJ2-7, with a tentative D call TRBD2 (5 bases). The CDR3 has 14 residues. Germline V lookup: CDR1 LNHNV, CDR2 YYDKDF (reference sequence). Trimming pared 5 bases from V and 0 bases from J, leaving 11 bases between. The CDR3 nucleotides are TGTGCCACCAGCGTACAGCGGAGCTCCTACGAGCAGTACTTC. This codes for CATSVQRSSYEQYF.

To note about this clonotype: A much bigger clone sits one base away, suggesting this may be a read error. The chain is built from TRBV6-6 and TRBJ1-4; D uncertain. This CDR3 is built from 14 residues. Germline lookup yields CDR1 MNHNY and CDR2 SVGAGI (reference sequence). CDR3 sequence: CASSRAGSNEKRFF. The DNA for the CDR3 is TGTGCCAGCAGCCGAGCGGGCTCTAATGAAAAACGGTTTTTT.

V and J are TRBV6-6 and TRBJ2-1, with 7 bases fitting TRBD1. Trimming cost V 6 bases and J 9 bases; bases outside gene matches: 2. Germline V CDR1 and CDR2: MNHNY, SVGAGI (reference sequence). The CDR3 consists of 11 residues. The DNA for the CDR3 is TGTGCCAGCAGCCAGGGGGTTGAGCAGTTCTTC. The encoded protein is CASSQGVEQFF.

Points on this clonotype: This may be a read error: a much more frequent sequence differs by one nucleotide. This rearrangement joins TRBV6-5 to TRBJ1-5, with TRBD1 matching 12 bases. Trimming cost V 2 bases and J 9 bases; bases outside gene matches: 8. CDR1 is MNHEY and CDR2 is SVGAGI in the germline V gene. The CDR3 runs 16 residues. CDR3 sequence reads: CASSYLGTGGDRPQHF. As DNA, the CDR3 is TGTGCCAGCAGTTACCTCGGGACAGGGGGCGATCGGCCCCAGCATTTT.

The sample holds many counts of this clonotype. The chain links TRBV7-2 to TRBJ2-5; maybe TRBD2 (5 bases). The CDR3 totals 13 residues. V was shortened by 2 bases and J by 5 bases, with 9 bases between the two germline ends. Germline lookup yields CDR1 SGHTA and CDR2 FQGNSA. CDR3 DNA sequence: TGTGCCAGCAGCTTAAGGGAGTGGGAGACCCAGTACTTC. Amino acids: CASSLREWETQYF.

In this sample, this clonotype turned up many times. The chain recombines TRBV7-2 with TRBJ2-7; TRBD2 aligns across 8 bases. Germline assignment: CDR1 SGHTA and CDR2 FQGNSA. J lost 2 bases, V lost 2 bases, and 5 bases had no gene match. This CDR3 is 15 amino acids long. The CDR3, as DNA: TGTGCCAGCAGCTTATTGCGGGGGGACCCCTACGAGCAGTACTTC. Its protein product is CASSLLRGDPYEQYF.

This sequence joins TRBV29-1 and TRBJ1-2; TRBD1 is a possible D gene (5 bases). Per the germline V gene, CDR1 is SQVTM and CDR2 is ANQGSEA. CDR3 length: 15 residues. V gave up 7 bases and J gave up 5 bases, with 23 bases separating them. In nucleotides, the CDR3 is TGCAGCGGGGGTGGGGGGTGGGGCAATGAGTATGGCTACACCTTC. This codes for CSGGGGWGNEYGYTF.

The sample holds a few counts of this clonotype. The rearrangement joins TRBV24-1 to TRBJ1-2; D unclear. CDR1 KGHDR and CDR2 SFDVKD come from the germline V gene. V lost 6 bases and J 12 bases, leaving 13 bases between the germline ends. The length of the CDR3 is 11 residues. The CDR3 here is CATSSTDGHTF. For the CDR3, the DNA is TGTGCCACCAGTTCCACAGATGGACACACCTTC.

The rearrangement uses TRBV18 and TRBJ2-2, with D possibly TRBD1 on 5 matching bases. V lost 1 base and J lost 1, with 13 bases in between. This CDR3 has 17 residues. The germline gives CDR1 KGHSH, CDR2 LQKENI. The CDR3 protein is CASSPQRTRKNTGELFF. The CDR3 DNA reads as TGTGCCAGCTCACCACAACGGACACGAAAGAACACCGGGGAGCTGTTTTTT.

As concerns this clonotype: In this CDR3 the conserved last residue, phenylalanine or tryptophan, is missing, so a read error is likely. The DNA is omitted, as the CDR3 cannot be located on it reliably, and the CDR3 follows TCRdb's listing. CDR3 protein: CASSLVLTGY. The J gene is TRBJ1-4, the V gene TRBV12-3 or TRBV12-4; the DNA was not used to check the table's D call, TRBD1. The CDR3 adds up to 10 amino acids, both ends counted.

This clonotype was picked up many times. This CDR3 is CASSFPVGEQYF. As DNA, the CDR3 is TGTGCCAGCAGTTTTCCCGTGGGGGAGCAGTACTTC. The gene calls are TRBV12-3 or TRBV12-4 and TRBJ2-7; D gene uncertain. The CDR3 extends over 12 amino acids. Between the trimmed V and J ends, which lost 3 bases and 7 bases, there was a span of 10 bases.

In this sample, this clonotype turned up many times. The chain has TRBV19 and TRBJ2-7, with no clear D. The CDR3 has 11 amino acids. CDR1 is LNHDA, CDR2 SQIVND, per germline (reference sequence). The V and J ends lost 4 bases and 7 bases respectively, with 8 bases between them. The CDR3 spells CASSTSKEQYF. The CDR3 DNA reads as TGTGCCAGTAGTACCTCTAAGGAGCAGTACTTC. Based on the CDR3 plus reference TRBV19 and TRBJ2-7, the full variable domain is DGGITQSPKYLFRKEGQNVTLSCEQNLNHDAMYWYRQDPGQGLRLIYYSQIVNDFQKGDIAEGYSVSREKKESFPLTVTSAQKNPTAFYLCASSTSKEQYFGPGTRLTVT.

This clonotype was observed many times. The chain uses TRBV7-2 and TRBJ2-7, with D possibly matching TRBD2 (7 bases). Germline CDR1 is SGHTA and CDR2 is FQGNSA. V was trimmed by 5 bases and J by 6 bases, leaving 29 bases between them. The CDR3 totals 18 residues. The CDR3 DNA reads as TGTGCCAGCAGCCCGAATAGGAGGTGGGGGGGCGCTAAGCCCGAGCAGTACTTC. Encoded protein: CASSPNRRWGGAKPEQYF.

This clonotype occurred many times. This rearrangement joins TRBV12-3 or TRBV12-4 to TRBJ1-2; no definite D call. The CDR3 is made up of 12 amino acids. Trimming took 5 bases from V and 5 from J, leaving 9 bases between them. The CDR3 region has the DNA TGTGCCAGCAGTCTCAGGAATTATGGCTACACCTTC. The encoded protein is CASSLRNYGYTF.

J is TRBJ2-2 and V is TRBV11-1; 11 bases agree with TRBD2. Germline trimming cut 2 bases from V and 3 bases from J; bases unmatched to any gene: 5. The CDR3 runs to 17 residues. Germline V gives CDR1 SGHAT, CDR2 FQDESV (reference sequence). The CDR3, as DNA: TGTGCCAGCAGCTTACTAGCGGGAGGTTTGCACACCGGGGAGCTGTTTTTT. Translating it yields CASSLLAGGLHTGELFF.

This clonotype was seen once. A much larger clonotype is one base distant, so this may be a read error. The J gene is TRBJ1-4, the V gene TRBV11-2; unclear D gene. V was pared by 1 base and J by 7 bases, with 13 bases between. The CDR3 consists of 15 residues. Germline V gene data show CDR1 as SGHAT and CDR2 as FQNNGV. This CDR3 reads CASSLGDGLAEKLFF. In DNA form, the CDR3 reads TGTGCCAGCAGCTTAGGCGACGGCCTGGCTGAAAAACTGTTTTTT.

The rearrangement links TRBV27 to TRBJ2-5; the D is unclear. This CDR3 region has 13 residues. CDR1 MNHEY and CDR2 SMNVEV come from the germline V gene (reference sequence). Trimming pared 3 bases from V and 2 bases from J, leaving 7 bases between. In nucleotides, the CDR3 is TGTGCCAGCAGTTTCGATGGGCAAGAGACCCAGTACTTC. Translated, it gives CASSFDGQETQYF.

This clonotype appeared many times. The chain combines TRBV6-1 with TRBJ2-7; 7 bases match TRBD1. With V trimmed by 1 base and J by 2 bases, 5 bases remained unmatched. The germline gives CDR1 MNHNS, CDR2 SASEGT. This CDR3 region has 15 residues. The CDR3: CASSEGSRGPYEQYF. The CDR3 nucleotides are TGTGCCAGCAGTGAAGGGTCGAGGGGGCCCTACGAGCAGTACTTC.

The DNA of the CDR3 is TGTGCCAGTAAGCGGGACAGGGCCTACGAGCAGTACTTC. Protein: CASKRDRAYEQYF. The chain has TRBV2 and TRBJ2-7; 9 bases are shared with TRBD1. The CDR3 contains 13 residues. V lost 9 bases and J lost 2; bases outside the gene matches: 5. CDR1 is SNHLY and CDR2 is FYNNEI in the germline V gene.

J is TRBJ1-5 and V is TRBV29-1, with D perhaps matching TRBD1 (6 bases). V dropped 6 bases and J dropped 12 bases, with 18 bases sitting between them. Germline-derived CDR1 and CDR2 are SQVTM and ANQGSEA. The CDR3 loop spans 12 amino acids. Here the CDR3 reads CSVVLAGGVQHF. Written as DNA, the CDR3 is TGCAGCGTAGTACTAGCGGGGGGCGTCCAGCATTTT.